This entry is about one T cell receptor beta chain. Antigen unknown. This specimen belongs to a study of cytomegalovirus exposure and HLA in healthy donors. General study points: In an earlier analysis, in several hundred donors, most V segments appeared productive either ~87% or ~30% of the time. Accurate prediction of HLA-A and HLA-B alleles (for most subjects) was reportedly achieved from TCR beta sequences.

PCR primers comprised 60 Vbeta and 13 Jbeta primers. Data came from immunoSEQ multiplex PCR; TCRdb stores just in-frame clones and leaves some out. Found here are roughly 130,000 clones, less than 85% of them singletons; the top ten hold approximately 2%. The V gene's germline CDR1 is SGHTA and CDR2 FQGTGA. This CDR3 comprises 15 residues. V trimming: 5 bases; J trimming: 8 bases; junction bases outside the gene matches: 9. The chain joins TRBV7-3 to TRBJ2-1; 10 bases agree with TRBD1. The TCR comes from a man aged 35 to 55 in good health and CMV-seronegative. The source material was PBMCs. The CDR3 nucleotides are TGTGCCAGCAGCGTCGGGACAGGGGCTGTCGATGAGCAGTTCTTC. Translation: CASSVGTGAVDEQFF.